This entry concerns a single T cell receptor beta chain. Treatment described: randomized to nivolumab then ipilimumab (arm A) or the reverse (arm B). Patients had received no earlier DNA-damaging chemotherapy. Germline V gene lookup returns CDR1 LGHNA and CDR2 YSLEER. V was trimmed by 0 bases and J by 2 bases, leaving 11 bases between them. The CDR3 contains 15 residues. This sample was taken from a study of sequential checkpoint blockade in melanoma. The assay was immunoSEQ multiplex PCR, and TCRdb's table has in-frame clones only and misses some. This repertoire shows 15,000 to 20,000 clones, roughly 70% found once; its top ten account for roughly 10%.

The receptor was isolated from a human donor with melanoma. Source: CD8+ T cells sorted from blood (inferred from file names), taken from a patient given nivolumab and ipilimumab in sequence. This chain links TRBV4-3 with TRBJ2-7, with D possibly TRBD2 on 5 matching bases. In DNA form, the CDR3 reads TGCGCCAGCAGCCAAGAAAGCGGCCCAGCCTACGAGCAGTACTTC. Its protein product is CASSQESGPAYEQYF.